This T cell receptor (beta chain) was recorded in a study of cytotoxic CD8 clonotypes in ibrutinib-treated CLL. Findings of the study overall: Baseline levels of clonality went above those of age-matched healthy donors and moved with circulating CD8+ T-cell counts. Whereas clonality rose at ibrutinib response, it declined toward baseline at progression.

In regard to this clone: Its antigen is still unknown.

The data were produced by immunoSEQ multiplex PCR, yet TCRdb's version contains in-frame clones alone and is incomplete. The sample holds 200,000 or so clones, about four fifths seen once. The V gene lost 0 bases and the J gene lost 10 bases, with 10 bases spanning the gap. This CDR3 is 13 amino acids long. Germline V gives CDR1 GTSNPN, CDR2 SVGIG (reference sequence). The starting material was PBMCs, obtained after 12 months of ibrutinib treatment. This chain joins TRBV30 and TRBJ1-6, with a tentative D call TRBD1 (6 bases). This sequence was found in a human donor with chronic lymphocytic leukemia. CDR3: CAWSVQGWSPLHF. CDR3 DNA: TGTGCCTGGAGTGTCCAGGGGTGGTCACCCCTCCACTTT.